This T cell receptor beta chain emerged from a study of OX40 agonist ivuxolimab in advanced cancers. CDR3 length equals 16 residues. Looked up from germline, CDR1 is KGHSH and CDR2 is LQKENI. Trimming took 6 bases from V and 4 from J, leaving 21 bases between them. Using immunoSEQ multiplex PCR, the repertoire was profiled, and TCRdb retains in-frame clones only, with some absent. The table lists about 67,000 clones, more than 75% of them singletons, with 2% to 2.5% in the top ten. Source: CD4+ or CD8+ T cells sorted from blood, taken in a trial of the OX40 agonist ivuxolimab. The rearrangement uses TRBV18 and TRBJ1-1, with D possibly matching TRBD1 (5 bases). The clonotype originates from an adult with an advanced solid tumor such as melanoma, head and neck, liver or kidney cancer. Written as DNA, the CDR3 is TGTGCCAGCTCCCCTGGGGGGTTACCGTCGAGCACTGAAGCTTTCTTT. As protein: CASSPGGLPSSTEAFF. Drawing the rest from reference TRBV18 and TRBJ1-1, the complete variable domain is NAGVMQNPRHLVRRRGQEARLRCSPMKGHSHVYWYRQLPEEGLKFMVYLQKENIIDESGMPKERFSAEFPKEGPSILRIQQVVRGDSAAYFCASSPGGLPSSTEAFFGQGTRLTVV.